A few counts support the clone carrying this T cell receptor beta chain. Its antigen is as yet unknown. This sample is part of a study of T cell repertoires in cytomegalovirus infection. As for the study in general: CMV infection and matching HLA type were both indicated by public TCR beta signatures. General study results and limits: Identification of carriers of CMV plus the relevant HLA was achieved through cumulative public TCR beta family frequency. Dominating the ex vivo response were HLA-C-restricted CMV-specific TCR beta clonotypes.

TCRdb used MiXCR to reprocess the reads, holding one entry per CDR3 protein. The sample includes 170,000 or so distinct CDR3 sequences, 17% seen only once; the top ten take roughly 24%. The V gene end was trimmed by 7 bases and the J gene end by 2 bases; junction bases not matched to a gene: 2. The CDR3 has 13 residues. The V gene is TRBV12-3 or TRBV12-4, the J gene TRBJ2-5; 9 nucleotides match TRBD1. The sequence came from a human donor in good health (CMV status not recorded). Some clones in this sample may be carry-over from other donors' samples. The specimen was CD8+ T cells from PBMCs. The CDR3 bases are TGTGCCAGCATGGGGACAGGGCAAGAGACCCAGTACTTC. Amino acid sequence: CASMGTGQETQYF.